The clone carrying this T cell receptor beta chain was seen a few times. The antigen is undetermined. The CDR3 runs 14 residues. Germline values: CDR1 MNHNS, CDR2 SASEGT. V was pared by 7 bases and J by 7 bases, with 10 bases of the junction left unmatched. This specimen comes from a study of identical twins. The study's findings and limits: Possibly, invariant MAIT and iNKT cells partly confounded zero-insertion analyses. Fewer insertions marked abundant cord blood beta clonotypes; young adult naive trended weakly, memory not at all.

TCRdb passed the 5' RACE reads through MiXCR, listing each CDR3 protein once. The sample has around 450,000 distinct CDR3 sequences; approximately 15% are singletons. These same data were also listed under a study on yellow fever vaccine responses in identical twins. That paper adds: Reportedly, the T cell response mounted by twins to vaccine seemed partly convergent, partly personalized.

This TCR was sampled from a woman under 30 in good health. Material: CD4+ T cells sorted from blood. The chain employs TRBV6-1 and TRBJ2-1; 7 bases agree with TRBD1. CDR3 coding DNA: TGTGCCAGCACATCGAAGGACAGGCGGAATGAGCAGTTCTTC. It yields the protein CASTSKDRRNEQFF.